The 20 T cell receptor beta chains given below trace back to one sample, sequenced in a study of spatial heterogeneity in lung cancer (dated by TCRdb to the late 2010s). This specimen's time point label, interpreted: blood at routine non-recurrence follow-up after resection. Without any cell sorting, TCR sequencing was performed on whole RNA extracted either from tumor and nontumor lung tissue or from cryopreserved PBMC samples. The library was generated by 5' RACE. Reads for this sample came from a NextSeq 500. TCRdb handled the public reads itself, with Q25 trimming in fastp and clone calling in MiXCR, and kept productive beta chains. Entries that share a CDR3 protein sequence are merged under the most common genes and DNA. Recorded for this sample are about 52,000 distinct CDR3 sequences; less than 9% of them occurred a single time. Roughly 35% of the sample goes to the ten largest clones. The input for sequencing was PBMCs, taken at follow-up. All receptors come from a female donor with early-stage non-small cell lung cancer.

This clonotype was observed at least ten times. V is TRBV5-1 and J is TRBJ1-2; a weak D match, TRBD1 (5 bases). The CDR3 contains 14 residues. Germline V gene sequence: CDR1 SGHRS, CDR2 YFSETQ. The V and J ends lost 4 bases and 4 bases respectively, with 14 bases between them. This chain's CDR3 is CASSPAGGTYGYTF. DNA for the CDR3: TGCGCCAGCAGCCCCGCAGGTGGGACCTATGGCTACACCTTC.

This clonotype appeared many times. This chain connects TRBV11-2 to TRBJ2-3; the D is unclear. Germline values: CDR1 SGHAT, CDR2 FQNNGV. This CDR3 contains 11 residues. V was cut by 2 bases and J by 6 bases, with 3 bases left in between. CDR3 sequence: CASSLMDTQYF. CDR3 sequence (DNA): TGTGCCAGCAGCTTAATGGATACGCAGTATTTT.

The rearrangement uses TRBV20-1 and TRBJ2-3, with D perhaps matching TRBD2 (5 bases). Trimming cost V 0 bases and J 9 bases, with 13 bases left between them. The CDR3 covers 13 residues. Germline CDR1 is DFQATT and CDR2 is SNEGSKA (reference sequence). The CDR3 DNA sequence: TGCAGTGCTAGAGATAGTTCGTCGGGGACGCAGTATTTT. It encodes CSARDSSSGTQYF.

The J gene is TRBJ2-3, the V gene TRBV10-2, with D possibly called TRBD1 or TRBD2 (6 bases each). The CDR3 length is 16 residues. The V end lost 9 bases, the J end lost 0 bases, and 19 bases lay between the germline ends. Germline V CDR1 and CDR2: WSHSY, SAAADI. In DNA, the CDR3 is TGCGCCAGTCTAAATCCGGGGGCCTCTAGCACAGATACGCAGTATTTT. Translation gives CASLNPGASSTDTQYF.

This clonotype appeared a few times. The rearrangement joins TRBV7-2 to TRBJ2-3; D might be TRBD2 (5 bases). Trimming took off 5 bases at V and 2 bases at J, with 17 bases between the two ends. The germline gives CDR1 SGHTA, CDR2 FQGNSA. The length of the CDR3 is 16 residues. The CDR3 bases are TGTGCCAGCAGCCCCAGGAGTCGGAGGAACACAGATACGCAGTATTTT. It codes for CASSPRSRRNTDTQYF.

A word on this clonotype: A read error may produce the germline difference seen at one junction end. CDR3 bases: TGTGCCAGCAGTCCTCCAGGGTATCGATATGGCTACCCCTTC. This translates into CASSPPGYRYGYPF. V is TRBV12-3 or TRBV12-4 and J is TRBJ1-2; D possibly corresponds to TRBD1 (5 bases). This CDR3 contains 14 residues.

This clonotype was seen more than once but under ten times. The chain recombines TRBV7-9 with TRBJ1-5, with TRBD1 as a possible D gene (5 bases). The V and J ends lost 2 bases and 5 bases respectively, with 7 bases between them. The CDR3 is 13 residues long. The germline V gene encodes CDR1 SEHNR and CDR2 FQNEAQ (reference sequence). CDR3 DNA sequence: TGTGCCAGCAGCTTACAGGGCGATCAGCCCCAGCATTTT. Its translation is CASSLQGDQPQHF.

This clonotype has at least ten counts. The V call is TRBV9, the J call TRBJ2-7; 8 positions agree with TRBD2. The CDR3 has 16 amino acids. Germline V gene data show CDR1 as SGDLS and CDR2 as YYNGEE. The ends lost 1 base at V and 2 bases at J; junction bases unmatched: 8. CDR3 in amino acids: CASSVSSGAPTYEQYF. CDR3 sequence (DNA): TGTGCCAGCAGCGTAAGTAGCGGGGCTCCTACCTACGAGCAGTACTTC.

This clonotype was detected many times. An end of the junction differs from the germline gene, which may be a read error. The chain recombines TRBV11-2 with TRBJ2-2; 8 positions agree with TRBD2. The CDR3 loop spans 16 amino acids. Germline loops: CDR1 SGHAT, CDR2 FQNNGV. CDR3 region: CASSLRREVVTGELFF. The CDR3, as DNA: TGTGCCAGCAGCTTAAGGCGGGAGGTAGTCACCGGAGAGCTGTTTTTT.

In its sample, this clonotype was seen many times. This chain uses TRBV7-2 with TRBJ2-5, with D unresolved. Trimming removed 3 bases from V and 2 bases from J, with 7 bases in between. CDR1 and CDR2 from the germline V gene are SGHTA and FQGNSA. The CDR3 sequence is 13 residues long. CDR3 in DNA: TGTGCCAGCAGCTTTATCCGACAAGAGACCCAGTACTTC. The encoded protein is CASSFIRQETQYF. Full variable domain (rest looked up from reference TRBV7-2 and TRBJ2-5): GAGVSQSPSNKVTEKGKDVELRCDPISGHTALYWYRQSLGQGLEFLIYFQGNSAPDKSGLPSDRFSAERTGGSVSTLTIQRTQQEDSAVYLCASSFIRQETQYFGPGTRLLVL.

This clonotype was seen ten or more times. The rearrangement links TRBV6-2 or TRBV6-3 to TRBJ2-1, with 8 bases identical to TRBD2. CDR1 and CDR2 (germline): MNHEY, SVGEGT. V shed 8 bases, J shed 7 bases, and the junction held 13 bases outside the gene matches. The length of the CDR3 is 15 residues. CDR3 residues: CASSYGVAGWNEQFF. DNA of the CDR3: TGTGCCAGCTCCTACGGGGTAGCGGGGTGGAATGAGCAGTTCTTC.

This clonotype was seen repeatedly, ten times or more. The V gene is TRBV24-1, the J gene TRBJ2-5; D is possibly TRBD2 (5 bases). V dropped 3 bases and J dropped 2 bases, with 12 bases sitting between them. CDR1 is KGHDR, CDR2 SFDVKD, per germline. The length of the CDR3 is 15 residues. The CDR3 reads CATSDRSTTQETQYF. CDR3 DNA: TGTGCCACCAGTGATAGATCGACTACTCAAGAGACCCAGTACTTC.

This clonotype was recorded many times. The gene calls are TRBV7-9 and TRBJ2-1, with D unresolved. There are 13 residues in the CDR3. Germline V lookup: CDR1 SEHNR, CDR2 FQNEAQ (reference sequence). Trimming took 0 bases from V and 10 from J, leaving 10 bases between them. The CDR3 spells CASSLALAAEQFF. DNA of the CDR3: TGTGCCAGCAGCTTAGCGCTTGCAGCCGAGCAGTTCTTC.

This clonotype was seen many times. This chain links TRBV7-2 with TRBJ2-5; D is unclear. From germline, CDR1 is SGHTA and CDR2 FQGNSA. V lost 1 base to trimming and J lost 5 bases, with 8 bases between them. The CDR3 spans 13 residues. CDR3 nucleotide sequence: TGTGCCAGCAGCTTAGAGGCAGTGGAGACCCAGTACTTC. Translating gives CASSLEAVETQYF.

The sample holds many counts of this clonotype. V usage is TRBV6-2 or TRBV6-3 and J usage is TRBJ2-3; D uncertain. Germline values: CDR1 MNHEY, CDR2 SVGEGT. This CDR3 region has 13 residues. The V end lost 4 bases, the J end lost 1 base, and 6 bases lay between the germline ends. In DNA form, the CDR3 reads TGTGCCAGCAGTTCTTGGGGCACAGATACGCAGTATTTT. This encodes CASSSWGTDTQYF.

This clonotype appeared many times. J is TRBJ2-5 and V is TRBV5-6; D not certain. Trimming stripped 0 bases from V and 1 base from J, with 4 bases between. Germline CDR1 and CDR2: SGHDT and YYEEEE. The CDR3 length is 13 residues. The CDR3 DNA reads TGTGCCAGCAGCTTGGGTAGCCAAGAGACCCAGTACTTC. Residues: CASSLGSQETQYF.

The CDR3 sequence is CASRGSGGGEQFF. The CDR3, as DNA: TGTGCCAGCAGGGGTAGCGGGGGTGGAGAGCAGTTCTTC. The V gene is TRBV6-5, the J gene TRBJ2-1, with TRBD2 identical over 9 bases. Per the germline V gene, CDR1 is MNHEY and CDR2 is SVGAGI. This CDR3 contains 13 residues. V dropped 6 bases and J dropped 10; count of bases not matched to a gene: 7.

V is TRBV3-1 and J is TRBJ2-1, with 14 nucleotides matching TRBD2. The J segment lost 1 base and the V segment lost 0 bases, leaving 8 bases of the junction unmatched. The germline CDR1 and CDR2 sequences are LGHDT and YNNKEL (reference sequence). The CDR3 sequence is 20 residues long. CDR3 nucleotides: TGTGCCAGCAGCCAAGAAGCGCTCGGACTAGCGGGGGGATCCTACAATGAGCAGTTCTTC. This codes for CASSQEALGLAGGSYNEQFF.

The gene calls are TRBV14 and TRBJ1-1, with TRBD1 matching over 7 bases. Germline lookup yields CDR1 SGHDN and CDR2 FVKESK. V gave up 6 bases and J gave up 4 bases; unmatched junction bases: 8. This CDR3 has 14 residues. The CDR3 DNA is TGTGCCAGCAGGGCTTGGGACAGTATCACTGAAGCTTTCTTT. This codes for CASRAWDSITEAFF.

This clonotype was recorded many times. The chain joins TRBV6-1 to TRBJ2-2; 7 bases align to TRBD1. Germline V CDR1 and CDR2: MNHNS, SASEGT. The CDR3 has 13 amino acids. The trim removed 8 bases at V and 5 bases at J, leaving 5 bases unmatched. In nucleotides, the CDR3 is TGTGCCAGCCCTAGACAGGGAACCGGGGAGCTGTTTTTT. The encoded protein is CASPRQGTGELFF.